This is a list of T cell receptor beta chains from one sample in a study of cytomegalovirus exposure and HLA in healthy donors. Sequenced by immunoSEQ multiplex PCR; TCRdb stores in-frame clones only, minus some. Among roughly 100,000 clones listed, 60% to 80% were seen once. Sequencing was done on a sample of PBMCs. These receptors came from a man aged 60-69 years in good health and CMV-seropositive. Both conserved end residues are part of each CDR3. D genes are given only for firm matches. Size is stated for part of the rows, as once, few or many counts, or as a class when the clone is expanded.

d_call,v_call,j_call,clone_size,cdr3_nt,cdr3_aa
TRBD2,TRBV7-3,TRBJ2-1,-,TGTGCCAGCAGCCCATGGACTAGCGGGGGGAATGAGCAGTTCTTC,CASSPWTSGGNEQFF
-,TRBV6-5,TRBJ1-5,-,TGTGCCAGCAGTTATATACGAGATCAGCCCCAGCATTTT,CASSYIRDQPQHF
TRBD1,TRBV6-5,TRBJ2-7,-,TGTGCCAGCGGGAGATCCGGGACAGGGTTCTACGAGCAGTACTTC,CASGRSGTGFYEQYF
TRBD1,TRBV5-1,TRBJ1-1,-,TGCGCCAGCAGCTTTTGGTCAGGGGGACTGAACACTGAAGCTTTCTTT,CASSFWSGGLNTEAFF
TRBD1,TRBV19,TRBJ2-2,-,TGTGCCAGTAGTTTACAGGGGGCGGACGGGGAGCTGTTTTTT,CASSLQGADGELFF
TRBD2,TRBV7-2,TRBJ2-7,-,TGTGCCAGCCGCAGGACTAGCGGGAGTTCCGAGCAGTACTTC,CASRRTSGSSEQYF
-,TRBV7-3,TRBJ1-3,-,TGTGCCAGCAGCACCGACGGGAGAACTGGAAACACCATATATTTT,CASSTDGRTGNTIYF
TRBD1,TRBV11-2,TRBJ2-5,-,TGTGCCAGCAGCTTTGACAGGGAGAATTTTCAAGAGACCCAGTACTTC,CASSFDRENFQETQYF
TRBD1,TRBV6-1,TRBJ1-2,-,TGTGCCAGCAGTCTACAGGGGGTCAGCTATGGCTACACCTTC,CASSLQGVSYGYTF
TRBD1,TRBV9,TRBJ2-7,-,TGTGCCAGCAGCGTAGGCCAGGGGGACGAGCAGTACTTC,CASSVGQGDEQYF
-,TRBV7-7,TRBJ2-2,-,TGTGCCAGCAGCCGAAGCTCGGCTGTTTCAGGCACCGGGGAGCTGTTTTTT,CASSRSSAVSGTGELFF
-,TRBV5-4,TRBJ2-3,few,TGTGCCAGCAGCTTGGCAGGGCGCACAGATACGCAGTATTTT,CASSLAGRTDTQYF
-,TRBV19,TRBJ2-5,-,TGTGCCAGTAGTATAATCGGGGCGGGGCCCGAAGAGACCCAGTACTTC,CASSIIGAGPEETQYF
-,TRBV10-1,TRBJ1-1,-,TGCGCCAGCAGCCGAGTTCCAGGGGCTGCCGCCCAAGCTTTCTTT,CASSRVPGAAAQAFF
-,TRBV19,TRBJ2-2,-,TGTGCCAGTAGCCTGGACTATAACACCGGGGAGCTGTTTTTT,CASSLDYNTGELFF
-,TRBV11-2,TRBJ1-1,-,TGTGCCAGCAGCTTAGGCCCGCGGGAAGCTTTCTTT,CASSLGPREAFF
TRBD1,TRBV4-1,TRBJ2-4,-,TGCGCCAGCAGCCAAGAAGCCGACAGGGCGCACATTCAGTACTTC,CASSQEADRAHIQYF
TRBD1,TRBV29-1,TRBJ2-3,-,TGCAGCGTTGAAGCCCAATCTAGGACAGGGTTTCAGTATTTT,CSVEAQSRTGFQYF
-,TRBV5-8,TRBJ2-3,-,TGTGCCAGCAGCTCAAGGGGTGCAGATACGCAGTATTTT,CASSSRGADTQYF
-,TRBV9,TRBJ1-1,-,TGTGCCAGCAGCCCGGGTGGCAGGAACACTGAAGCTTTCTTT,CASSPGGRNTEAFF
-,TRBV5-1,TRBJ1-6,-,TGCGCCAGCAGCTTGGCTCCCACTCAAGGGGCTTCACCCCTCCACTTT,CASSLAPTQGASPLHF
TRBD1,TRBV5-6,TRBJ2-7,-,TGTGCCAGCAGCTGGGGGACAGGGGCCTACGAGCAGTACTTC,CASSWGTGAYEQYF
-,TRBV6-1,TRBJ2-7,many,TGTGCCAGCAGTGAATCGCCAGGGTTATCCTACGAGCAGTACTTC,CASSESPGLSYEQYF
TRBD1,TRBV6-1,TRBJ2-7,-,TGTGCCAGCACCTACAGGGGTGCCTACGAGCAGTACTTC,CASTYRGAYEQYF
TRBD1,TRBV27,TRBJ1-2,-,TGTGCCAGCAGTTCCCAGGGGGACTATGGCTACACCTTC,CASSSQGDYGYTF
-,TRBV15,TRBJ1-1,-,TGTGCCACCAGCGGGAAGGGGAATACGAACACTGAAGCTTTCTTT,CATSGKGNTNTEAFF
-,TRBV5-1,TRBJ2-5,few,TGCGCCAGCAGCTTGGGAGGATCCCGGGTGGAGACCCAGTACTTC,CASSLGGSRVETQYF
-,TRBV6-5,TRBJ2-2,-,TGTGCCAGCAGTTACTCGGCAGGGGTGAACACCGGGGAGCTGTTTTTT,CASSYSAGVNTGELFF
TRBD1,TRBV7-3,TRBJ1-1,-,TGTGCCAGCAGCCCTAACAGGGGATCCACTGAAGCTTTCTTT,CASSPNRGSTEAFF
TRBD1,TRBV29-1,TRBJ2-7,-,TGCAGCGTTGAAGTGAGGGGGCCATCCTCCTACGAGCAGTACTTC,CSVEVRGPSSYEQYF
-,TRBV6-4,TRBJ2-5,-,TGTGCCAGCAGTGACTCCGGGACTCTTGAGACCCAGTACTTC,CASSDSGTLETQYF
-,TRBV11-2,TRBJ1-2,-,TGTGCCAGCAGCTTAGGAGGCCTCGCTACTAACTATGGCTACACCTTC,CASSLGGLATNYGYTF
-,TRBV7-2,TRBJ1-5,-,TGTGCCAGCAGCGGAGCCCAGGGTTCGGGCAATCAGCCCCAGCATTTT,CASSGAQGSGNQPQHF
TRBD1,TRBV6-1,TRBJ2-7,-,TGTGCCAGCAGTGCTTACAGGGGGGCGGCCGAGCAGTACTTC,CASSAYRGAAEQYF
-,TRBV10-2,TRBJ2-7,medium-sized,TGCGCCAGCAGTGAGTGGTCGACAGCCAACTACGAGCAGTACTTC,CASSEWSTANYEQYF
TRBD2,TRBV11-2,TRBJ2-1,-,TGTGCCAGCAGCCGCGAGGGACTAGCGGACAATGAGCAGTTCTTC,CASSREGLADNEQFF
TRBD2,TRBV27,TRBJ2-1,-,TGTGCCAGCAGTTTAGGGCTAGCGGGGGTTTCCTCCTACAATGAGCAGTTCTTC,CASSLGLAGVSSYNEQFF
TRBD1,TRBV5-1,TRBJ2-1,-,TGCGCCAGCAGCCCGGCACGACAGGGTTCCTACAATGAGCAGTTCTTC,CASSPARQGSYNEQFF
TRBD1,TRBV6-1,TRBJ1-2,-,TGTGCCAGCAGGCCCGGGACAGACTATGGCTACACCTTC,CASRPGTDYGYTF
TRBD2,TRBV4-1,TRBJ2-1,-,TGCGCCAGCAGCCAAGCGGGAGGGCGGGATGAGCAGTTCTTC,CASSQAGGRDEQFF
TRBD1,TRBV9,TRBJ1-3,-,TGTGCCAGCAGCGCCGGACAGGGTCCTGGAAACACCATATATTTT,CASSAGQGPGNTIYF
-,TRBV19,TRBJ2-7,-,TGTGCCAGAGAGTACGAGCAGTACTTC,CAREYEQYF
-,TRBV6-5,TRBJ1-1,-,TGTGCCAGCATTAAGGGGGGGGCCGGGGACACTGAAGCTTTCTTT,CASIKGGAGDTEAFF
-,TRBV12-2,TRBJ2-1,-,TGTGCAAGTCGCTCACCCGGGAACCATTACAATGAGCAGTTCTTC,CASRSPGNHYNEQFF
-,TRBV4-3,TRBJ2-2,-,TGCGCCAGCAGCCAAGAAGCTGCCGGGGAGCTGTTTTTT,CASSQEAAGELFF
-,TRBV18,TRBJ1-4,few,TGTGCCAGTCGCAGCTTGACAGGTTCTAATGAAAAACTGTTTTTT,CASRSLTGSNEKLFF
TRBD1,TRBV19,TRBJ1-2,-,TGTGCCAGTACCCGATTGACAGGGGCAAGCTATGGCTACACCTTC,CASTRLTGASYGYTF
-,TRBV7-9,TRBJ2-3,-,TGTGCCAGCAGCTTAGCGTTTGGGCTCTCTCGCACAGATACGCAGTATTTT,CASSLAFGLSRTDTQYF
TRBD1,TRBV18,TRBJ1-2,-,TGTGCCAGCTCACCGGACAGGGGAGGTAGCTATGGCTACACCTTC,CASSPDRGGSYGYTF
TRBD1,TRBV28,TRBJ1-2,-,TGTGCCAGCAGTTTAGTCACAGGGGCAATTGGCTACACCTTC,CASSLVTGAIGYTF
-,TRBV6-1,TRBJ1-4,-,TGTGCCAGCAGTGTCATTACAGGGTTTTCAACTAATGAAAAACTGTTTTTT,CASSVITGFSTNEKLFF
TRBD1,TRBV7-2,TRBJ1-1,-,TGTGCCAGCAGCTGGAACACAGGGGGAAACACTGAAGCTTTCTTT,CASSWNTGGNTEAFF
TRBD2,TRBV4-1,TRBJ2-2,-,TGCGCCAGCAGCCAAGTAACTAGCGGGGGGGCAAACAAGGACCGGGAGCTGTTTTTT,CASSQVTSGGANKDRELFF
-,TRBV7-6,TRBJ2-7,few,TGTGCCCGCAGCTCACCTGGACTCATTGCCCACGAGCAGTACTTC,CARSSPGLIAHEQYF
TRBD2,TRBV7-9,TRBJ2-3,-,TGTGCCAGCAGCTCTGCCCAGCGGGGGGGCCCAGATACGCAGTATTTT,CASSSAQRGGPDTQYF
-,TRBV5-1,TRBJ2-1,once,TGCGCCAGCAGCTTGGACAGCTCCTACAATGAGCAGTTCTTC,CASSLDSSYNEQFF
TRBD1,TRBV27,TRBJ2-2,-,TGTGCCAGCAGTTTCCTCGGACAGGCTCTGCCCGGGGAGCTGTTTTTT,CASSFLGQALPGELFF
-,TRBV5-4,TRBJ1-2,-,TGTGCCAGCAGCTTGCCAGTTAACTATGGCTACACCTTC,CASSLPVNYGYTF
-,TRBV7-9,TRBJ1-1,-,TGTGCCAGCAGCCCGAGGAACACTGAAGCTTTCTTT,CASSPRNTEAFF
-,TRBV6-5,TRBJ1-5,few,TGTGCCAGCAGGGTAATGGGGGCGGTTCAGCCCCAGCATTTT,CASRVMGAVQPQHF